The rows below give T cell receptor beta chains drawn from one sample of a study of Ad26.COV2.S vaccination and SARS-CoV-2 variants. Clones were read by immunoSEQ multiplex PCR, and TCRdb kept only the in-frame ones, dropping some. The sample contains about 180,000 clones, around nine tenths of which appear only once. This specimen was peripheral blood, taken after recovery from COVID-19. The receptors here all came from a human donor who had recovered from COVID-19. CDR3s include the opening cysteine and the closing phenylalanine or tryptophan. The order of the fields is CDR3 DNA, CDR3 protein, D gene, V gene, clone size, J gene. D genes are given only for firm matches. Only some rows state a clone size, as once, few, many or a class for expanded clones.

CDR3 DNA: TGTGCCAGCAGCAGGTGGGCAGGGGAGAACAATGAGCAGTTCTTC
CDR3 protein: CASSRWAGENNEQFF
D gene: .
V gene: TRBV9
clone size: .
J gene: TRBJ2-1

CDR3 DNA: TGTGCCAGCAGTCTCCCATCTCTGGCAACTAATGAAAAACTGTTTTTT
CDR3 protein: CASSLPSLATNEKLFF
D gene: .
V gene: TRBV28
clone size: .
J gene: TRBJ1-4

CDR3 DNA: TGTGCCAGCTCCCCGGGTTTATGGAACACTGAAGCTTTCTTT
CDR3 protein: CASSPGLWNTEAFF
D gene: .
V gene: TRBV18
clone size: .
J gene: TRBJ1-1

CDR3 DNA: TGCGCCAGCAGTGACTCAGGGGGGGAACAAGAGACCCAGTACTTC
CDR3 protein: CASSDSGGEQETQYF
D gene: .
V gene: TRBV10-2
clone size: .
J gene: TRBJ2-5

CDR3 DNA: TGTGCCAGCAGCCCGAACCCCGACAGGCCCCAATACGAGCAGTACTTC
CDR3 protein: CASSPNPDRPQYEQYF
D gene: .
V gene: TRBV7-8
clone size: .
J gene: TRBJ2-7

CDR3 DNA: TGCGCCAGCAGCAACATGAATGCGGATGAGCAGTTCTTC
CDR3 protein: CASSNMNADEQFF
D gene: .
V gene: TRBV5-1
clone size: .
J gene: TRBJ2-1

CDR3 DNA: TGTGCCAGCAGCCAGGACACCCAACAGGGAAGATATGGCTACACCTTC
CDR3 protein: CASSQDTQQGRYGYTF
D gene: .
V gene: TRBV3-1/TRBV3-2
clone size: .
J gene: TRBJ1-2

CDR3 DNA: TGTGCCAGTAGTGACCTAAAATATAGCAATCAGCCCCAGCATTTT
CDR3 protein: CASSDLKYSNQPQHF
D gene: .
V gene: TRBV19
clone size: .
J gene: TRBJ1-5

CDR3 DNA: TGTGCCAGCAGCCAAGGAGACGGGGGAAGTAGCACCGGGGAGCTGTTTTTT
CDR3 protein: CASSQGDGGSSTGELFF
D gene: .
V gene: TRBV4-2
clone size: .
J gene: TRBJ2-2

CDR3 DNA: TGTGCCAGCAGTTTCCTTGGAGGGCCCCAGCATTTT
CDR3 protein: CASSFLGGPQHF
D gene: .
V gene: TRBV28
clone size: .
J gene: TRBJ1-5

CDR3 DNA: TGTGCCAGCAGCCAGGGACAGCTCTATGGCTACACCTTC
CDR3 protein: CASSQGQLYGYTF
D gene: TRBD1
V gene: TRBV6-5
clone size: .
J gene: TRBJ1-2

CDR3 DNA: TGCGCCAGCAGCTCGACAGTACAAGAGACCCAGTACTTC
CDR3 protein: CASSSTVQETQYF
D gene: .
V gene: TRBV5-1
clone size: .
J gene: TRBJ2-5

CDR3 DNA: TGTGCCGCGGGACAGAGAAATTCACCCCTCCACTTT
CDR3 protein: CAAGQRNSPLHF
D gene: TRBD1
V gene: TRBV19
clone size: .
J gene: TRBJ1-6

CDR3 DNA: TGCGCCAGCAGCTTGGAGGGACAGGGGTTAGCTGAAGCTTTCTTT
CDR3 protein: CASSLEGQGLAEAFF
D gene: TRBD1
V gene: TRBV5-1
clone size: .
J gene: TRBJ1-1

CDR3 DNA: TGTGCCAGCAGCTTAAGGGCTCCACCAGATAATTCACCCCTCCACTTT
CDR3 protein: CASSLRAPPDNSPLHF
D gene: .
V gene: TRBV7-6
clone size: .
J gene: TRBJ1-6

CDR3 DNA: TGCGCCAGCAGCTTGGCCTTAACTATTTCCTACAATGAGCAGTTCTTC
CDR3 protein: CASSLALTISYNEQFF
D gene: .
V gene: TRBV5-1
clone size: once
J gene: TRBJ2-1

CDR3 DNA: TGCGCCAGCAGCTTGACAGGGGATGTCGTCGGGGAGCTGTTTTTT
CDR3 protein: CASSLTGDVVGELFF
D gene: TRBD1
V gene: TRBV5-1
clone size: .
J gene: TRBJ2-2

CDR3 DNA: TGTGCCATCAGTGAGTTAGACGGGGGAGGTCAGCCCCAGCATTTT
CDR3 protein: CAISELDGGGQPQHF
D gene: .
V gene: TRBV10-3
clone size: .
J gene: TRBJ1-5

CDR3 DNA: TGCGCCAGCAGCCCTGACAGGGGAAGGACACCCCTCCACTTT
CDR3 protein: CASSPDRGRTPLHF
D gene: TRBD1
V gene: TRBV4-1
clone size: .
J gene: TRBJ1-6

CDR3 DNA: TGTGCCACCAGCAGCCAGGGGGAGACCCAGTACTTC
CDR3 protein: CATSSQGETQYF
D gene: .
V gene: TRBV15
clone size: once
J gene: TRBJ2-5

CDR3 DNA: TGTGCCAGCAGCAACTCCCCGGCGTATAACGAGCAGTACTTC
CDR3 protein: CASSNSPAYNEQYF
D gene: .
V gene: TRBV5-4
clone size: .
J gene: TRBJ2-7

CDR3 DNA: TGTGCCAGCAGCTTAGCGAACACAGGGAACACTGAAGCTTTCTTT
CDR3 protein: CASSLANTGNTEAFF
D gene: .
V gene: TRBV7-9
clone size: .
J gene: TRBJ1-1

CDR3 DNA: TGTGCCAGCAGGCCAACAGGGAGGAATGAAAAACTGTTTTTT
CDR3 protein: CASRPTGRNEKLFF
D gene: .
V gene: TRBV6-5
clone size: .
J gene: TRBJ1-4

CDR3 DNA: TGTGCCAGCTCACCTTCCCTACAGGGTGGTAGGCCCTATGGCTACACCTTC
CDR3 protein: CASSPSLQGGRPYGYTF
D gene: .
V gene: TRBV18
clone size: .
J gene: TRBJ1-2

CDR3 DNA: TGTGCCAGCAGCGAAGGCGGGGGGGCGAAGACCCAGTACTTC
CDR3 protein: CASSEGGGAKTQYF
D gene: TRBD2
V gene: TRBV5-4
clone size: .
J gene: TRBJ2-5

CDR3 DNA: TGTGCCAGCAGCAGACAGGGACCTGGTGAGCAGTTCTTC
CDR3 protein: CASSRQGPGEQFF
D gene: TRBD1
V gene: TRBV2
clone size: once
J gene: TRBJ2-1

CDR3 DNA: TGTGCCAGCAGGGGACAGATGAACACTGAAGCTTTCTTT
CDR3 protein: CASRGQMNTEAFF
D gene: TRBD1
V gene: TRBV2
clone size: .
J gene: TRBJ1-1

CDR3 DNA: TGTGCCAGCAGCTTGAGGCGGGAGCGTTACAATGAGCAGTTCTTC
CDR3 protein: CASSLRRERYNEQFF
D gene: TRBD2
V gene: TRBV5-4
clone size: .
J gene: TRBJ2-1

CDR3 DNA: TGTGCCAGCAGCCACCCCTCTGGAAACACCATATATTTT
CDR3 protein: CASSHPSGNTIYF
D gene: .
V gene: TRBV7-8
clone size: once
J gene: TRBJ1-3

CDR3 DNA: TGTGCCAGCAGTTACTCCGGACAGGGTAACACTGAAGCTTTCTTT
CDR3 protein: CASSYSGQGNTEAFF
D gene: TRBD1
V gene: TRBV6-5
clone size: .
J gene: TRBJ1-1

CDR3 DNA: TGTGCCAGCAGCTTAATGGGTCCAAGAGGGGGAGGTAGCAATCAGCCCCAGCATTTT
CDR3 protein: CASSLMGPRGGGSNQPQHF
D gene: .
V gene: TRBV7-3
clone size: .
J gene: TRBJ1-5

CDR3 DNA: TGTGCCAGCAGCACCAACGGGATCCCTGGAGAGACCCAGTACTTC
CDR3 protein: CASSTNGIPGETQYF
D gene: .
V gene: TRBV7-2
clone size: once
J gene: TRBJ2-5

CDR3 DNA: TGTGCCAGCGGAGGACACCTCCCCTACGAGCAGTACTTC
CDR3 protein: CASGGHLPYEQYF
D gene: .
V gene: TRBV6-5
clone size: .
J gene: TRBJ2-7

CDR3 DNA: TGTGCCAGCAGCTTGGGATCAGGGGACACTGAAGCTTTCTTT
CDR3 protein: CASSLGSGDTEAFF
D gene: .
V gene: TRBV5-4
clone size: .
J gene: TRBJ1-1

CDR3 DNA: TGTGCCAGCAGTGATGTCGGGGTAACTAATGAAAAACTGTTTTTT
CDR3 protein: CASSDVGVTNEKLFF
D gene: .
V gene: TRBV25-1
clone size: .
J gene: TRBJ1-4

CDR3 DNA: TGCGCCAGCAGCCAAAGGGCGGGGGCGGACAATGAGCAGTTCTTC
CDR3 protein: CASSQRAGADNEQFF
D gene: .
V gene: TRBV4-1
clone size: .
J gene: TRBJ2-1

CDR3 DNA: TGCGCCAGCAGCTTTGGAGGGATGAAGAACTATGGCTACACCTTC
CDR3 protein: CASSFGGMKNYGYTF
D gene: .
V gene: TRBV5-1
clone size: .
J gene: TRBJ1-2

CDR3 DNA: TGTGCCAGTTCTCAGGGGGCTAGCTCCTATAATTCACCCCTCCACTTT
CDR3 protein: CASSQGASSYNSPLHF
D gene: TRBD1
V gene: TRBV5-4
clone size: .
J gene: TRBJ1-6

CDR3 DNA: TGTGCCAGGACAGGTACTAGCTCCTACGAGCAGTACTTC
CDR3 protein: CARTGTSSYEQYF
D gene: .
V gene: TRBV2
clone size: .
J gene: TRBJ2-7

CDR3 DNA: TGTGCCAGCAGCTTCCTAAACACCATATATTTT
CDR3 protein: CASSFLNTIYF
D gene: .
V gene: TRBV5-5
clone size: .
J gene: TRBJ1-3

CDR3 DNA: TGTGCCAGCGGGACAGAGGCTGAAGCTTTCTTT
CDR3 protein: CASGTEAEAFF
D gene: TRBD1
V gene: TRBV6-5
clone size: .
J gene: TRBJ1-1

CDR3 DNA: TGTGCCAGCAGCGCTGAGGACATCCCCCGGGCAGATACGCAGTATTTT
CDR3 protein: CASSAEDIPRADTQYF
D gene: .
V gene: TRBV13
clone size: .
J gene: TRBJ2-3